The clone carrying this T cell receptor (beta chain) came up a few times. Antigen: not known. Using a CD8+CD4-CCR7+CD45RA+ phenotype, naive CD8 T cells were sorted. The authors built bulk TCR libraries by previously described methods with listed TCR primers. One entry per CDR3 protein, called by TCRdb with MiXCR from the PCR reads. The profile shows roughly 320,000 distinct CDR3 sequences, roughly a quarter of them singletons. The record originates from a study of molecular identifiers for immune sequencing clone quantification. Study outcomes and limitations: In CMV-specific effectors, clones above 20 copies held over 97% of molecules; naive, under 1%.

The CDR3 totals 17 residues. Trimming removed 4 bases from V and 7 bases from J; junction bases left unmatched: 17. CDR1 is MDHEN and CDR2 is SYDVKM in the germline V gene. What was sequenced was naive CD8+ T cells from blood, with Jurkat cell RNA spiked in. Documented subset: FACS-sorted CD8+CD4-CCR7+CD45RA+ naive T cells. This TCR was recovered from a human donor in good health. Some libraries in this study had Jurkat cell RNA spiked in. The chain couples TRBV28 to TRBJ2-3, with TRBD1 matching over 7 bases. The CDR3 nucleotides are TGTGCCAGCAGTTCCCCCTACACAGGACAGGCTATGTATACGCAGTATTTT. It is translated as CASSSPYTGQAMYTQYF.